This TCR beta chain was recorded in a study of blood T cell repertoires in COVID-19. About the research overall: Acute and convalescent COVID-19 specimens originated in the United States, Italy and Spain. T cells, B-cell-depleted T cells, or PBMCs supplied cDNA or gDNA.

Some clones are missing from TCRdb's copy, which holds only in-frame ones; the method was immunoSEQ multiplex PCR. The table records some 270,000 clones, roughly 85% of them present only once. Looked up from germline, CDR1 is SGHNT and CDR2 is YYREEE (reference sequence). The CDR3 length is 15 residues. With V trimmed by 4 bases and J by 7 bases, 11 bases remained unmatched. The sample consisted of peripheral blood. The chain recombines TRBV5-4 with TRBJ2-5; the match to TRBD1 covers 9 bases. The TCR was taken from a woman aged 70 to 79 with acute or convalescent COVID-19. The CDR3 DNA is TGTGCCAGCAGCAGATTGCTGGGACAGGGAGCGACCCAGTACTTC. This sequence encodes CASSRLLGQGATQYF.